The 32 T cell receptor beta chains below come from one sample, sequenced in a study of blood T cell repertoires in COVID-19. This table comes from immunoSEQ multiplex PCR, and its TCRdb copy is limited to in-frame clones, with some not included. The sample yields 55,000 or so clones, roughly 80% seen once. The material sequenced was peripheral blood. Receptors originate from a human donor in a cohort sampled during active or convalescent COVID-19.

The chain is built from TRBV25-1 and TRBJ1-5; TRBD1 aligns across 8 bases. This CDR3 is built from 15 residues. The germline V gene encodes CDR1 MGHDK and CDR2 SYGVNS. The V gene end was trimmed by 4 bases and the J gene end by 4 bases; junction bases not matched to a gene: 6. CDR3 amino acids: CASSGGQGSNQPQHF. The CDR3 nucleotides are TGTGCCAGCAGTGGTGGACAGGGTAGTAATCAGCCCCAGCATTTT. Full variable domain (remainder filled in from reference TRBV25-1 and TRBJ1-5): EADIYQTPRYLVIGTGKKITLECSQTMGHDKMYWYQQDPGMELHLIHYSYGVNSTEKGDLSSESTVSRIRTEHFPLTLESARPSHTSQYLCASSGGQGSNQPQHFGDGTRLSIL.

The rearrangement links TRBV7-9 to TRBJ2-3, with 8 bases matching TRBD2. After removal of 2 bases from V and 2 bases from J, the junction contained 3 bases not matched to a gene. CDR1 is SEHNR and CDR2 is FQNEAQ in the germline V gene (reference sequence). This CDR3 comprises 15 residues. CDR3 region: CASSLQRGNTDTQYF. DNA of the CDR3: TGTGCCAGCAGCTTACAGCGGGGGAACACAGATACGCAGTATTTT.

CDR3 nucleotide sequence: TGTGCCAGCAGCTTGACAACGGGGGGTGGCGAGACCCAGTACTTC. This gives the protein CASSLTTGGGETQYF. The chain carries TRBV5-4 and TRBJ2-5; 7 nucleotides align to TRBD2. CDR1 and CDR2 (germline): SGHNT, YYREEE (reference sequence). V shed 1 base and J 5 bases; nucleotides not matched to a gene: 8. This CDR3 comprises 15 residues.

This clone has a single count. V gene TRBV3-1 (or the pseudogene TRBV3-2) combines with J gene TRBJ1-1; tentative D call: TRBD1 (5 bases). This CDR3 is built from 14 residues. Trimming removed 3 bases from V and 5 bases from J, with 13 bases in between. Germline CDR1 is LGHDT and CDR2 is YNNKEL (reference sequence). CDR3 DNA: TGTGCCAGCAGCCACCGGGGCGGGGGAACTGAAGCTTTCTTT. Translation gives CASSHRGGGTEAFF.

This chain connects TRBV6-2 or TRBV6-3 to TRBJ2-1; 10 nucleotides line up with TRBD2. CDR3 length: 16 amino acids. The V gene's germline CDR1 is MNHEY and CDR2 SVGEGT. V shed 0 bases, J shed 7 bases, and the junction held 6 bases outside the gene matches. The CDR3 nucleotides are TGTGCCAGCAGTTACTCGACGGGACTAGCGTGGAATGAGCAGTTCTTC. Encoded protein: CASSYSTGLAWNEQFF.

This chain joins TRBV10-3 and TRBJ1-1, with D perhaps matching TRBD1 (6 bases). This CDR3 is 14 amino acids long. Per the germline V gene, CDR1 is ENHRY and CDR2 is SYGVKD. Between the trimmed V and J ends, which lost 6 bases and 2 bases, there was a span of 13 bases. The CDR3 DNA reads TGTGCCATCAGGCTGGACAGTCGAAACACTGAAGCTTTCTTT. Translated: CAIRLDSRNTEAFF.

The V gene is TRBV6-6, the J gene TRBJ2-6; 7 bases agree with TRBD1. V shed 5 bases and J 2 bases; nucleotides not matched to a gene: 9. Germline V lookup: CDR1 MNHNY, CDR2 SVGAGI (reference sequence). The CDR3 extends over 17 amino acids. The CDR3 DNA reads TGTGCCAGCAGTCAAAGACAGGGTGGGACTGGGGCCAACGTCCTGACTTTC. This codes for CASSQRQGGTGANVLTF.

The chain is built from TRBV3-1 (or the pseudogene TRBV3-2) and TRBJ1-2; D remains unclear. This CDR3 comprises 13 residues. Germline V gene data show CDR1 as LGHDT and CDR2 as YNNKEL (reference sequence). The germline V and J ends were trimmed by 1 base and 4 bases, with 7 bases remaining between them. The DNA for the CDR3 is TGTGCCAGCAGCCAAGCTGCCGGCTATGGCTACACCTTC. Residues: CASSQAAGYGYTF.

V usage is TRBV24-1 and J usage is TRBJ1-2; TRBD1 aligns across 11 bases. The length of the CDR3 is 13 residues. Germline CDR1 and CDR2: KGHDR and SFDVKD. The V segment lost 5 bases and the J segment 8 bases; nucleotides outside the gene matches: 3. The CDR3 here is CATSGGQGGGYTF. In nucleotides, the CDR3 is TGTGCCACCAGTGGGGGACAGGGGGGAGGCTACACCTTC.

The CDR3: CASSLGGTPNSPLHF. CDR3 bases: TGTGCCAGCAGCCTCGGAGGGACGCCCAATTCACCCCTCCACTTT. The genes are TRBV7-2 and TRBJ1-6, with D perhaps matching TRBD1 (5 bases). CDR3 size: 15 residues. Germline V gene data show CDR1 as SGHTA and CDR2 as FQGNSA. Trimming removed 5 bases at V and 7 bases at J, with 15 bases between.

In DNA, the CDR3 is TGTGCCAGTAGTATGGGGGGGAATGTGCGAAACACCATATATTTT. This codes for CASSMGGNVRNTIYF. The gene calls are TRBV19 and TRBJ1-3, with a possible D match to TRBD1 (5 bases). The CDR3 totals 15 residues. Deletions cut 3 bases from V and 5 bases from J, with 14 bases between. Germline V gene sequence: CDR1 LNHDA, CDR2 SQIVND (reference sequence).

The genes are TRBV27 and TRBJ2-2, with 13 nucleotides matching TRBD2. CDR3 length: 17 residues. The trim removed 4 bases at V and 3 bases at J, leaving 5 bases unmatched. The V gene's germline CDR1 is MNHEY and CDR2 SMNVEV (reference sequence). The CDR3 bases are TGTGCCAGCAGTTCCACGACTAGCGGGAGGTACACCGGGGAGCTGTTTTTT. Residues: CASSSTTSGRYTGELFF.

This sequence joins TRBV5-1 and TRBJ2-2; unclear D gene. The V gene lost 0 bases and the J gene lost 3 bases, with 9 bases spanning the gap. Germline CDR1 reads SGHRS; CDR2 reads YFSETQ. The CDR3 is 15 amino acids. The CDR3: CASSLDGSYTGELFF. In nucleotides, the CDR3 is TGCGCCAGCAGCTTGGACGGGTCTTACACCGGGGAGCTGTTTTTT.

This chain joins TRBV9 and TRBJ2-3; 9 nucleotides line up with TRBD2. The germline V gene encodes CDR1 SGDLS and CDR2 YYNGEE. The junction had 5 bases not matched to a gene; V was cut back by 0 bases and J by 6 bases. The CDR3 covers 15 residues. The CDR3 DNA follows: TGTGCCAGCAGCGTAGTGAGCGGGGGGATGGATACGCAGTATTTT. Translation: CASSVVSGGMDTQYF.

This clone appeared a few times. The chain carries TRBV30 and TRBJ2-7, with D unclear. Per the germline V gene, CDR1 is GTSNPN and CDR2 is SVGIG (reference sequence). This CDR3 is 13 amino acids long. The ends were cut back, 0 bases at V and 6 bases at J, with 12 bases in the middle. CDR3: CAWSVSSRVEQYF. CDR3 sequence (DNA): TGTGCCTGGAGTGTCTCGAGTCGCGTCGAGCAGTACTTC.

This clone came up a few times. This sequence joins TRBV5-8 and TRBJ1-5, with unresolved D. Germline values: CDR1 SGHTS, CDR2 YDEGEE. The V end was cut by 0 bases, the J end by 0 bases, with 7 bases between. This CDR3 contains 15 residues. The CDR3 region has the DNA TGTGCCAGCAGCTTGGGTATCTATAGCAATCAGCCCCAGCATTTT. Its translation is CASSLGIYSNQPQHF.

The chain uses TRBV3-1 (or the pseudogene TRBV3-2) and TRBJ2-2; perhaps TRBD2 as D (6 bases). The CDR3 spans 15 residues. The V end was cut by 5 bases, the J end by 2 bases, with 12 bases between. The germline V gene encodes CDR1 LGHDT and CDR2 YNNKEL (reference sequence). The CDR3, as DNA: TGTGCCAGCAGCGCGGGACTGACTAACACCGGGGAGCTGTTTTTT. Translating it yields CASSAGLTNTGELFF.

The CDR3 region has the DNA TGTGCCTGGAGTGTGAGCGGGGGGCCAGTGGATGAGCAGTTCTTC. Translated: CAWSVSGGPVDEQFF. The genes are TRBV30 and TRBJ2-1, with 9 nucleotides matching TRBD2. Germline V gives CDR1 GTSNPN, CDR2 SVGIG (reference sequence). J gave up 8 bases and V 0 bases, and 8 bases lay outside the gene matches. The CDR3 extends over 15 amino acids.

CDR3 bases: TGTGCCAGCAGCGTAGATCCCGGACAGGGGTCCTACGAGCAGTACTTC. It specifies CASSVDPGQGSYEQYF. J is TRBJ2-7 and V is TRBV9, with 9 bases lining up with TRBD1. Germline V CDR1 and CDR2: SGDLS, YYNGEE. V shed 0 bases, J shed 1 base, and the junction held 5 bases outside the gene matches. The CDR3 loop spans 16 amino acids.

This clone was detected only a few times. The chain employs TRBV4-3 and TRBJ2-7; TRBD1 matches 9 bases. The CDR3 extends over 15 amino acids. J gave up 6 bases and V 2 bases, and 8 bases lay outside the gene matches. Germline assignment: CDR1 LGHNA and CDR2 YSLEER. The CDR3 loop reads CASSQQTGGLGEQYF. The DNA of the CDR3 is TGCGCCAGCAGCCAACAAACAGGGGGCCTAGGCGAGCAGTACTTC.

This chain connects TRBV3-1 (or the pseudogene TRBV3-2) to TRBJ2-1, with 11 bases matching TRBD2. Trimming at V came to 6 bases and at J to 9 bases, leaving 7 bases not matched to a gene. Per the germline V gene, CDR1 is LGHDT and CDR2 is YNNKEL (reference sequence). The CDR3 has 14 amino acids. The CDR3 region is CASRLTSGDAEQFF. DNA of the CDR3: TGTGCCAGCAGACTGACTAGCGGGGACGCTGAGCAGTTCTTC.

This chain joins TRBV6-2 or TRBV6-3 and TRBJ1-1; D perhaps matches TRBD1 (6 bases). The CDR3 runs to 14 residues. V lost 5 bases, J lost 1 base, and 11 bases lay in between. Germline V gives CDR1 MNHEY, CDR2 SVGEGT. In DNA form, the CDR3 reads TGTGCCAGCAGTACAGAACAGGGGAACACTGAAGCTTTCTTT. It encodes CASSTEQGNTEAFF.

V and J are TRBV3-1 (or the pseudogene TRBV3-2) and TRBJ2-2; 10 nucleotides line up with TRBD2. V lost 1 base to trimming and J lost 5 bases; unmatched junction nucleotides: 10. The CDR3 covers 18 residues. CDR1 LGHDT and CDR2 YNNKEL come from the germline V gene (reference sequence). This CDR3 is CASSQVLGLAAGTGELFF. CDR3 DNA sequence: TGTGCCAGCAGCCAAGTTTTAGGACTAGCGGCGGGAACCGGGGAGCTGTTTTTT.

The gene calls are TRBV6-5 and TRBJ2-2; TRBD1 aligns across 9 bases. V was pared by 5 bases and J by 3 bases, with 1 base of the junction left unmatched. This CDR3 is 14 amino acids long. Germline V gene lookup returns CDR1 MNHEY and CDR2 SVGAGI. CDR3 nucleotides: TGTGCCAGCAGTACAGGGGGCTACACCGGGGAGCTGTTTTTT. As protein: CASSTGGYTGELFF.

This clone was seen a few times. The rearrangement joins TRBV19 to TRBJ2-6, with D maybe TRBD1 (5 bases). CDR1 is LNHDA, CDR2 SQIVND, per germline (reference sequence). The V gene lost 2 bases and the J gene lost 6 bases, with 8 bases spanning the gap. The CDR3 covers 14 residues. The CDR3 loop is CASSITRVANVLTF. The CDR3 DNA reads as TGTGCCAGTAGTATAACCAGGGTGGCCAACGTCCTGACTTTC.

J is TRBJ2-7 and V is TRBV2; 11 bases are a match to TRBD1. Germline-derived CDR1 and CDR2 are SNHLY and FYNNEI. This CDR3 spans 14 amino acids. The J segment lost 4 bases and the V segment lost 3 bases, leaving 2 bases of the junction unmatched. CDR3 amino acids: CASSEGQGGYEQYF. The CDR3 region has the DNA TGTGCCAGCAGTGAGGGACAGGGGGGTTACGAGCAGTACTTC.

This clone came up once. The chain has TRBV19 and TRBJ2-7; 7 positions match TRBD1. From germline, CDR1 is LNHDA and CDR2 SQIVND (reference sequence). The CDR3 runs to 13 residues. Trimming at V came to 4 bases and at J to 6 bases, leaving 6 bases not matched to a gene. The CDR3 coding sequence is TGTGCCAGTAGTAATAGGGGGCCTGGCGAGCAGTACTTC. This sequence encodes CASSNRGPGEQYF.

The V and J genes are TRBV5-4 and TRBJ1-1; perhaps TRBD1 as D (6 bases). The CDR3 runs 15 residues. Deletions cut 1 base from V and 1 base from J, with 11 bases between. CDR1 SGHNT and CDR2 YYREEE come from the germline V gene (reference sequence). CDR3 sequence: CASSLQGSANTEAFF. Here the CDR3 DNA reads TGTGCCAGCAGCTTGCAGGGGTCAGCGAACACTGAAGCTTTCTTT.

This chain joins TRBV7-2 and TRBJ1-2; 8 bases fit TRBD1. Trimming at V came to 1 base and at J to 2 bases, leaving 9 bases not matched to a gene. The CDR3 sequence is 17 residues long. From germline, CDR1 is SGHTA and CDR2 FQGNSA. The CDR3 DNA follows: TGTGCCAGCAGCTTAGGGCAGGCGACAGGGGAAAACTATGGCTACACCTTC. The encoded protein is CASSLGQATGENYGYTF.

The gene calls are TRBV6-2 or TRBV6-3 and TRBJ2-7; TRBD1 matches at 7 bases. Trimming removed 5 bases from V and 7 bases from J; junction bases left unmatched: 11. The CDR3 is made up of 14 amino acids. Germline V gene lookup returns CDR1 MNHEY and CDR2 SVGEGT. This CDR3 reads CASSTYRGSGEQYF. CDR3 nucleotide sequence: TGTGCCAGCAGTACTTACAGGGGAAGCGGTGAGCAGTACTTC.

This clone was seen only a few times. The chain recombines TRBV18 with TRBJ2-3, with D unresolved. Trimming took off 3 bases at V and 4 bases at J, with 14 bases between the two ends. The CDR3 length is 15 residues. Looked up from germline, CDR1 is KGHSH and CDR2 is LQKENI. CDR3 residues: CASSPRQASPDTQYF. The DNA of the CDR3 is TGTGCCAGCTCACCGCGCCAGGCCTCGCCAGATACGCAGTATTTT.

This clone was seen more than once but under ten times. This sequence joins TRBV5-6 and TRBJ1-2; D gene unclear. The V end was cut by 4 bases, the J end by 6 bases, with 22 bases between. Germline-derived CDR1 and CDR2 are SGHDT and YYEEEE. This CDR3 has 16 amino acids. The CDR3 DNA sequence: TGTGCCAGCAGCCGGGGTGAACTGGGTGGGAACGATGGCTACACCTTC. Protein: CASSRGELGGNDGYTF.